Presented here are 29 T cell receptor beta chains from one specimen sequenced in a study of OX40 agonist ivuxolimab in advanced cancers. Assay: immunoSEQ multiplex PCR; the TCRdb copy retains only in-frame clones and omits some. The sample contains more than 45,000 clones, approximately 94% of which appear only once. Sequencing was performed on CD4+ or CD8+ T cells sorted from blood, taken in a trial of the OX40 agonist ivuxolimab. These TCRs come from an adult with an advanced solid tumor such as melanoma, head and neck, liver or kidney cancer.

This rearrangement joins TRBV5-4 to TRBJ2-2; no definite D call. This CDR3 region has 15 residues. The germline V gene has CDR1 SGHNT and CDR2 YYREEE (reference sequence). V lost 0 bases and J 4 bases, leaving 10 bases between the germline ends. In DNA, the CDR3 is TGTGCCAGCAGCTTGGAAGGACGGCCCACCGGGGAGCTGTTTTTT. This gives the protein CASSLEGRPTGELFF. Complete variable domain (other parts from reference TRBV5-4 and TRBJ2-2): ETGVTQSPTHLIKTRGQQVTLRCSSQSGHNTVSWYQQALGQGPQFIFQYYREEENGRGNFPPRFSGLQFPNYSSELNVNALELDDSALYLCASSLEGRPTGELFFGEGSRLTVL.

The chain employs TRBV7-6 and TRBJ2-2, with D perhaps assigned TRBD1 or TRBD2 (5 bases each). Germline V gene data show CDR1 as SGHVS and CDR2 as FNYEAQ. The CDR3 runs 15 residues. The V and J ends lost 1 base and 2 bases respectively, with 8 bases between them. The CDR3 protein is CASSLGGVNTGELFF. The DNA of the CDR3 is TGTGCCAGCAGCTTAGGAGGGGTTAACACCGGGGAGCTGTTTTTT. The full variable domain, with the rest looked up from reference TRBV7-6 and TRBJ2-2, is GAGVSQSPRYKVTKRGQDVALRCDPISGHVSLYWYRQALGQGPEFLTYFNYEAQQDKSGLPNDRFSAERPEGSISTLTIQRTEQRDSAMYRCASSLGGVNTGELFFGEGSRLTVL.

The CDR3, as DNA: TGTGCCAGCAGCTTAGAAAGTTTGAGCTCCTACGAGCAGTACTTC. This gives the protein CASSLESLSSYEQYF. The chain uses TRBV11-2 and TRBJ2-7; D gene ambiguous. Germline-derived CDR1 and CDR2 are SGHAT and FQNNGV. V lost 0 bases, J lost 0 bases, and 9 bases lay in between. The CDR3 spans 15 residues.

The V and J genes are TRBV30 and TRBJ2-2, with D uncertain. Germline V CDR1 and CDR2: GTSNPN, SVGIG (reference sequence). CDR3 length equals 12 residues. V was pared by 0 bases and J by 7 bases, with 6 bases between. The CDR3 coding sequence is TGTGCCTGGAGTGTACGCGTCGGGGAGCTGTTTTTT. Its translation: CAWSVRVGELFF.

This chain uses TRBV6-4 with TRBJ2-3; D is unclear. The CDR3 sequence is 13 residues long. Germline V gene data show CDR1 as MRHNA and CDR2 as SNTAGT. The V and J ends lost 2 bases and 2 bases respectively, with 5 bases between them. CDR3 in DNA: TGTGCCAGCAGTGACCCTGACACAGATACGCAGTATTTT. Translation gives CASSDPDTDTQYF.

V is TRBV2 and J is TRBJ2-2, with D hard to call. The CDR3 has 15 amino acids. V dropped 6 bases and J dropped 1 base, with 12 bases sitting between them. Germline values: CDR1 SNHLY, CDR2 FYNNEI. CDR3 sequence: CASSFTVGNTGELFF. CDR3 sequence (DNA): TGTGCCAGCAGCTTCACCGTAGGGAACACCGGGGAGCTGTTTTTT.

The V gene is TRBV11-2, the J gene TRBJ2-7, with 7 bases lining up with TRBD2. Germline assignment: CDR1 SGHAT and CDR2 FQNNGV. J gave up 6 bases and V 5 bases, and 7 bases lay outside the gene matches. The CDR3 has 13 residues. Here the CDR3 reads CASSRDWGGEQYF. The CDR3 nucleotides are TGTGCCAGCAGCCGAGATTGGGGGGGCGAGCAGTACTTC.

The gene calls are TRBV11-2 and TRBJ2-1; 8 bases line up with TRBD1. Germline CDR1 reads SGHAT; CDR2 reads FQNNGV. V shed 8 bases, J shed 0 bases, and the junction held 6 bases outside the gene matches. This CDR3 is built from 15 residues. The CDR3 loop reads CASGSTGGSYNEQFF. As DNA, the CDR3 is TGTGCCAGCGGCAGTACAGGGGGCTCCTACAATGAGCAGTTCTTC.

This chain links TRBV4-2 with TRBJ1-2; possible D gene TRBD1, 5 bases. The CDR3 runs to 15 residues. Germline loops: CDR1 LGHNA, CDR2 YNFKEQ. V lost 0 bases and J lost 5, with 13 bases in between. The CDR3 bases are TGTGCCAGCAGCCAAGATTGGCGACAGCCATATGGCTACACCTTC. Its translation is CASSQDWRQPYGYTF.

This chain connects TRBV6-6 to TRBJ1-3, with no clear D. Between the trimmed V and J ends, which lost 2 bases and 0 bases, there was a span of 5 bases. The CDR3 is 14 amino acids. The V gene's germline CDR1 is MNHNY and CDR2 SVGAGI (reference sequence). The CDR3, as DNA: TGTGCCAGCAGTTACACGGCCTCTGGAAACACCATATATTTT. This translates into CASSYTASGNTIYF.

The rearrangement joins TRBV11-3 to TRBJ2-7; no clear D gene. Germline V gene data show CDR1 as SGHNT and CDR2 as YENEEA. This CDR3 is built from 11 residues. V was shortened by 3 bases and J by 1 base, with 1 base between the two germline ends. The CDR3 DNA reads TGTGCCAGCAGCTTTTCCTACGAGCAGTACTTC. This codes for CASSFSYEQYF.

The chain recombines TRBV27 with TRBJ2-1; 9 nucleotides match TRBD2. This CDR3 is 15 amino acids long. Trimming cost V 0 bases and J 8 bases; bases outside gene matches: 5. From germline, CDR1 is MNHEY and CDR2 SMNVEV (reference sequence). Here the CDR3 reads CASSLSGTSLYEQFF. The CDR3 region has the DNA TGTGCCAGCAGTTTATCGGGGACTAGCCTCTATGAGCAGTTCTTC.

CDR3 amino acids: CASSTGTIEAFF. CDR3 coding DNA: TGTGCCAGTAGTACGGGGACCATTGAAGCTTTCTTT. The chain joins TRBV19 to TRBJ1-1; the D gene is possibly TRBD1 (5 bases). CDR3 size: 12 residues. The V end lost 4 bases, the J end lost 7 bases, and 10 bases lay between the germline ends. The germline V gene encodes CDR1 LNHDA and CDR2 SQIVND (reference sequence).

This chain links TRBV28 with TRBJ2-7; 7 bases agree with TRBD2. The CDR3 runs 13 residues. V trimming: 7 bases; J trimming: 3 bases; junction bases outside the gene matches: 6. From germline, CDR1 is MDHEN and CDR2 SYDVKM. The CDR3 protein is CASNRGRVYEQYF. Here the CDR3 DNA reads TGTGCCAGCAATCGCGGGAGAGTCTACGAGCAGTACTTC.

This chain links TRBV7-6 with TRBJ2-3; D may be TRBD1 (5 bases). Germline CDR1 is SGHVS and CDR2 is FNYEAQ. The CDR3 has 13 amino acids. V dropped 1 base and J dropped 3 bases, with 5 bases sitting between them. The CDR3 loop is CASSLGTTDTQYF. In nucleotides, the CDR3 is TGTGCCAGCAGCTTAGGGACAACAGATACGCAGTATTTT.

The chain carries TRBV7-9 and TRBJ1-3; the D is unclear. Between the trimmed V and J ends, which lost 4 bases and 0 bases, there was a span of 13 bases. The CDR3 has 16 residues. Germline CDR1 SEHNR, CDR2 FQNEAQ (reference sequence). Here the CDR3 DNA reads TGTGCCAGCAGCTCAGACCAGCACTCCTCTGGAAACACCATATATTTT. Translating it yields CASSSDQHSSGNTIYF.

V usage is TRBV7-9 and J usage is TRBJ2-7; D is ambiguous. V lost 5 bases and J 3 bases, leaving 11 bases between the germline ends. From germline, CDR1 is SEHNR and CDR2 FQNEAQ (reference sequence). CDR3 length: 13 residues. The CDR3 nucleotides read TGTGCCAGCAGCGCTGTTAATCTCTACGAGCAGTACTTC. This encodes CASSAVNLYEQYF.

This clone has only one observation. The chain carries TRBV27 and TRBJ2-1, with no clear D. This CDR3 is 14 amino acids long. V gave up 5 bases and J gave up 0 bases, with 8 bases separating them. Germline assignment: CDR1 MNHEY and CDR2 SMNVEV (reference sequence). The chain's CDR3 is CASSDLLSYNEQFF. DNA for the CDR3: TGTGCCAGCAGTGACCTCCTCTCCTACAATGAGCAGTTCTTC.

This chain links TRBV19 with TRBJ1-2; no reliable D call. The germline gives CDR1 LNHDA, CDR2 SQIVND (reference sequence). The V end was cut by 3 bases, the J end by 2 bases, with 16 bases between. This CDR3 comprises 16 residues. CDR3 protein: CASSISEEALNYGYTF. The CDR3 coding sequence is TGTGCCAGTAGTATTTCTGAGGAGGCTTTAAACTATGGCTACACCTTC.

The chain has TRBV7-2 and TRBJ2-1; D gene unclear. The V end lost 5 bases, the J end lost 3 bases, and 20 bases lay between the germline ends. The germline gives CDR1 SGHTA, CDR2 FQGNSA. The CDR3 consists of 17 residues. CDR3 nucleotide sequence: TGTGCCAGCAGCCCCCGTCGTGGCCGAACACTCTACAATGAGCAGTTCTTC. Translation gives CASSPRRGRTLYNEQFF.

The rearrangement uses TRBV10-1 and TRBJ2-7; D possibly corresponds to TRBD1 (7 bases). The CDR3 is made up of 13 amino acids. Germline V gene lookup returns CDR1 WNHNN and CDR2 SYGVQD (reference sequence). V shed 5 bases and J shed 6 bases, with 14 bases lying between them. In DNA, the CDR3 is TGCGCCAGCAGTCCCAGGGGGGTCATCGAGCAGTACTTC. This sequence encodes CASSPRGVIEQYF.

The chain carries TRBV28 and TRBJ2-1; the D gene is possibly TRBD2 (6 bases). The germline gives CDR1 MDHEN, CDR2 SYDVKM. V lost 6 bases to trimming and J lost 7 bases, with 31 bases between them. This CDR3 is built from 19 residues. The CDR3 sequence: CASSTLEWASVARLNEQFF. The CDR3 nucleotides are TGTGCCAGCAGCACTCTCGAGTGGGCTAGCGTCGCGAGGTTGAATGAGCAGTTCTTC. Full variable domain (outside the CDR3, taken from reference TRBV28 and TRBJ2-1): DVKVTQSSRYLVKRTGEKVFLECVQDMDHENMFWYRQDPGLGLRLIYFSYDVKMKEKGDIPEGYSVSREKKERFSLILESASTNQTSMYLCASSTLEWASVARLNEQFFGPGTRLTVL.

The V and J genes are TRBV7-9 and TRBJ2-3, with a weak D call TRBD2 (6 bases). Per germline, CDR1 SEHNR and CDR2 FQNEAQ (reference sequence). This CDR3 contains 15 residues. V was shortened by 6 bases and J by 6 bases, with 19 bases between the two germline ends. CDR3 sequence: CASSSPGPAGDTQYF. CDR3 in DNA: TGTGCCAGCAGTTCGCCGGGCCCCGCGGGGGATACGCAGTATTTT. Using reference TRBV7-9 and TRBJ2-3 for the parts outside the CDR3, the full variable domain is DTGVSQNPRHKITKRGQNVTFRCDPISEHNRLYWYRQTLGQGPEFLTYFQNEAQLEKSRLLSDRFSAERPKGSFSTLEIQRTEQGDSAMYLCASSSPGPAGDTQYFGPGTRLTVL.

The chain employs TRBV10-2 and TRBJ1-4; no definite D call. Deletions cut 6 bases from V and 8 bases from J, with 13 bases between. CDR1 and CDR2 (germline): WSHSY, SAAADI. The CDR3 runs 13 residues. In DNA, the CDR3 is TGCGCCAGCAGGGAAGGCCTCCACGAAAAACTGTTTTTT. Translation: CASREGLHEKLFF.

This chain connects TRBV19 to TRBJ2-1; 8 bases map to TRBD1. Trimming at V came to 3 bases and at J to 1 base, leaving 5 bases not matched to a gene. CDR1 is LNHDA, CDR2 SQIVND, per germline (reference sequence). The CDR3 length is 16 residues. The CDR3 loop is CASSMLTGGSYNEQFF. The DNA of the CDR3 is TGTGCCAGTAGTATGTTAACAGGGGGATCCTACAATGAGCAGTTCTTC.

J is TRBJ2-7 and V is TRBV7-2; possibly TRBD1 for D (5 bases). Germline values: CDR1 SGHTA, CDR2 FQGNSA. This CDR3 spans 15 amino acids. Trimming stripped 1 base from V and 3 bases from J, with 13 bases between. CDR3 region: CASSLEGLGFYEQYF. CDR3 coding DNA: TGTGCCAGCAGCTTAGAGGGGCTAGGGTTCTACGAGCAGTACTTC.

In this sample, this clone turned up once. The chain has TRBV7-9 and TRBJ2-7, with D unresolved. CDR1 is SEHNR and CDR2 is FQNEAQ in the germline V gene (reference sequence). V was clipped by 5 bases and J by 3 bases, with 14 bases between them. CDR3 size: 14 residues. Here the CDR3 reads CASSPPSSDYEQYF. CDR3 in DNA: TGTGCCAGCAGCCCCCCAAGCAGTGACTACGAGCAGTACTTC.

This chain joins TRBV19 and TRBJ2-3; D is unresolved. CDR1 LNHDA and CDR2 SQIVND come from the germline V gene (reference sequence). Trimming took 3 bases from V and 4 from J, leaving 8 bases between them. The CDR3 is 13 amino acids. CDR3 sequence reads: CASSIIASDTQYF. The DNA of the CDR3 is TGTGCCAGTAGTATTATAGCATCAGATACGCAGTATTTT.

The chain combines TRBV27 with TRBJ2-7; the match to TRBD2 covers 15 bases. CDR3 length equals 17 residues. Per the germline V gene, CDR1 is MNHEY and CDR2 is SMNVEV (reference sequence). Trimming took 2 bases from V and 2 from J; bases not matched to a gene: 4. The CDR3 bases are TGTGCCAGCAGTTTAGCGCGGACTAGCGGGAGGGCCTACGAGCAGTACTTC. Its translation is CASSLARTSGRAYEQYF.